This passage covers 22 T cell receptor beta chains from one sample sequenced in a study of blood T cells in healthy people across ages. Primers used in a second PCR of about 6 to 11 cycles were a sample-barcoded 5' primer and a J-beta primer mix. TCRdb analysed the 5' RACE reads with MiXCR anew, one entry per CDR3 protein. There are hundreds of thousands of distinct CDR3 sequences in the sample; approximately 30% occur only once, and less than 20% lies in the top ten. The specimen was blood. The receptors originated from a woman at least 80 years old in good health.

This clonotype was counted between two and nine times. This clone may be a read error of a much larger clone one base away. The chain has TRBV20-1 and TRBJ2-7, with D perhaps being TRBD1 or TRBD2 (5 bases each). There are 12 residues in the CDR3. V lost 5 bases and J 3 bases, leaving 11 bases between the germline ends. Germline V lookup: CDR1 DFQATT, CDR2 SNEGSKA (reference sequence). CDR3 amino acids: CSARGPCYEQYF. Written as DNA, the CDR3 is TGCAGTGCTCGGGGACCCTGCTACGAGCAGTACTTC.

In its sample, this clonotype was seen a few times. This rearrangement joins TRBV3-1 to TRBJ2-5; tentatively, D is TRBD1 (6 bases). V lost 6 bases and J 11 bases, leaving 16 bases between the germline ends. This CDR3 is built from 12 residues. The germline gives CDR1 LGHDT, CDR2 YNNKEL (reference sequence). DNA of the CDR3: TGTGCCAGCAGTCAGGGGAACGGGGAGCAGTACTTC. The encoded protein is CASSQGNGEQYF.

This clonotype has a count of ten or more. The chain combines TRBV9 with TRBJ2-7; D not certain. CDR3 length equals 16 residues. Per the germline V gene, CDR1 is SGDLS and CDR2 is YYNGEE. The V and J ends lost 4 bases and 2 bases respectively, with 19 bases between them. The CDR3 here is CASSPQEVIATYEQYF. CDR3 DNA sequence: TGTGCCAGCAGCCCTCAAGAAGTAATAGCCACCTACGAGCAGTACTTC.

This clonotype has more than one count but fewer than ten. The chain combines TRBV5-1 with TRBJ2-2, with 9 positions matching TRBD1. The CDR3 totals 22 residues. Germline lookup yields CDR1 SGHRS and CDR2 YFSETQ. Trimming removed 3 bases from V and 0 bases from J; junction bases left unmatched: 21. The CDR3 sequence is CASSSPRGPEDRGYTNTGELFF. Here the CDR3 DNA reads TGCGCCAGCAGCTCGCCGAGGGGGCCGGAGGACAGGGGTTATACGAACACCGGGGAGCTGTTTTTT.

This clonotype has a handful of counts. The rearrangement joins TRBV4-3 to TRBJ2-2; TRBD2 aligns across 12 bases. With 0 bases clipped from V and 8 bases from J, the junction kept 10 bases outside the gene matches. This CDR3 has 18 amino acids. Germline V lookup: CDR1 LGHNA, CDR2 YSLEER. DNA of the CDR3: TGCGCCAGCAGCCAAGACCCCCCTAGCGGGGGGGCGAAAGGGGAGCTGTTTTTT. Protein: CASSQDPPSGGAKGELFF.

This clonotype was counted many times. The CDR3 loop reads CAISDSVAGAGETQYF. CDR3 coding DNA: TGTGCCATCAGTGATTCAGTAGCGGGGGCAGGGGAGACCCAGTACTTC. This rearrangement joins TRBV10-3 to TRBJ2-5, with TRBD2 identical over 9 bases. The CDR3 covers 16 residues. Germline V CDR1 and CDR2: ENHRY, SYGVKD. J was trimmed by 5 bases and V by 3 bases; bases with no gene match: 10.

This chain links TRBV9 with TRBJ2-3; TRBD2 is a possible D gene (6 bases). V gave up 3 bases and J gave up 4 bases, with 12 bases separating them. The V gene's germline CDR1 is SGDLS and CDR2 YYNGEE. The CDR3 contains 14 residues. CDR3 in DNA: TGTGCCAGCAGCGGACTAGGTTTGGCAGATACGCAGTATTTT. Translating gives CASSGLGLADTQYF.

This clonotype has ten or more counts. The chain joins TRBV25-1 to TRBJ1-2, with 10 bases that match TRBD1. Per the germline V gene, CDR1 is MGHDK and CDR2 is SYGVNS. J was trimmed by 0 bases and V by 6 bases; bases with no gene match: 7. CDR3 length: 16 amino acids. This chain's CDR3 is CASSHWTGGANYGYTF. CDR3 coding DNA: TGTGCCAGCAGCCACTGGACAGGGGGGGCTAACTATGGCTACACCTTC.

The rearrangement joins TRBV4-3 to TRBJ2-3, with D perhaps matching TRBD1 (6 bases). The CDR3 runs to 14 residues. In germline, CDR1 is LGHNA, CDR2 YSLEER. The V and J ends lost 4 bases and 4 bases respectively, with 12 bases between them. CDR3 nucleotide sequence: TGCGCCAGCAGCCTCGGACAGCCTTCAGATACGCAGTATTTT. Its translation is CASSLGQPSDTQYF.

This clonotype has a handful of counts. With a much larger clone just one base away, this may be a read error. The chain recombines TRBV29-1 with TRBJ2-1; D possibly corresponds to TRBD1 (6 bases). This CDR3 has 13 amino acids. Germline V gene sequence: CDR1 SQVTM, CDR2 ANQGSEA. V was cut by 4 bases and J by 8 bases, with 15 bases left in between. DNA of the CDR3: TGCAGCGTTGGATCCTACAGGGCCGATGAGCAGTTCTTC. Amino acids: CSVGSYRADEQFF.

The CDR3 DNA reads TGTGCCAGCAGTCAGGGGTCCCCCACTGAAGCTTTCTTT. This gives the protein CASSQGSPTEAFF. The rearrangement joins TRBV12-3 or TRBV12-4 to TRBJ1-1; possibly TRBD1 for D (6 bases). Trimming cost V 5 bases and J 4 bases, with 11 bases left between them. The CDR3 runs to 13 residues.

This clonotype was counted between two and nine times. The CDR3 here is CASSIDRPNTGELFF. CDR3 coding DNA: TGCGCCAGCAGCATCGACAGACCGAACACCGGGGAGCTGTTTTTT. The chain joins TRBV5-1 to TRBJ2-2; D is possibly TRBD1 (5 bases). Between the trimmed V and J ends, which lost 4 bases and 0 bases, there was a span of 10 bases. The CDR3 sequence is 15 residues long. Germline V gives CDR1 SGHRS, CDR2 YFSETQ.

This clonotype was picked up many times. This chain connects TRBV5-6 to TRBJ2-7, with 8 bases matching TRBD1. The germline V gene encodes CDR1 SGHDT and CDR2 YYEEEE. This CDR3 region has 16 residues. V was pared by 2 bases and J by 2 bases, with 9 bases of the junction left unmatched. The CDR3 DNA is TGTGCCAGCAGCTTTCGAACCGGGACAGGAGCCTACGAGCAGTACTTC. Its protein product is CASSFRTGTGAYEQYF.

As concerns this clonotype: This could be a read error, since a much larger clone is one nucleotide away. The V and J genes are TRBV5-1 and TRBJ1-2, with D possibly TRBD1 on 5 matching bases. Germline CDR1 is SGHRS and CDR2 is YFSETQ. Trimming removed 4 bases from V and 8 bases from J, with 18 bases in between. The CDR3 extends over 14 amino acids. The CDR3 coding sequence is TGCGCCAGCAGCCCGGCTAGGGGTCGGGAAGGCTACACCTTC. Protein product: CASSPARGREGYTF.

This clonotype was observed many times. The chain has TRBV12-3 or TRBV12-4 and TRBJ2-7; 13 bases are a match to TRBD2. The CDR3 has 17 amino acids. After removal of 5 bases from V and 0 bases from J, the junction contained 7 bases not matched to a gene. The CDR3 protein is CASSPIGLAGVSYEQYF. The DNA for the CDR3 is TGTGCCAGCAGTCCCATTGGACTAGCGGGGGTCTCCTACGAGCAGTACTTC.

Here the CDR3 reads CASSLSLGTVSYEQYF. As DNA, the CDR3 is TGTGCCAGCAGCTTGTCTCTAGGGACTGTCTCCTACGAGCAGTACTTC. The chain uses TRBV7-2 and TRBJ2-7, with D perhaps TRBD2 (6 bases). With 3 bases removed from V and 0 bases from J, the gap between germline ends came to 15 bases. The CDR3 totals 16 residues. The V gene's germline CDR1 is SGHTA and CDR2 FQGNSA.

This clonotype has a handful of counts. The rearrangement links TRBV18 to TRBJ1-1; no definite D call. V was pared by 1 base and J by 3 bases, with 9 bases between. Germline assignment: CDR1 KGHSH and CDR2 LQKENI. This CDR3 contains 14 residues. CDR3 protein: CASSPRGTDTEAFF. In DNA, the CDR3 is TGTGCCAGCTCACCACGGGGTACGGACACTGAAGCTTTCTTT.

Ten or more counts support this clonotype. This rearrangement joins TRBV24-1 to TRBJ2-7; TRBD2 agrees at 7 bases. Germline V gene data show CDR1 as KGHDR and CDR2 as SFDVKD. V dropped 4 bases and J dropped 0; count of bases not matched to a gene: 5. This CDR3 has 15 amino acids. The CDR3 nucleotides read TGTGCCACCAGTGAGGGGGGGAAGAGCTCCTACGAGCAGTACTTC. It yields the protein CATSEGGKSSYEQYF.

This clonotype has a handful of counts. The chain has TRBV2 and TRBJ2-5; TRBD2 matches at 10 bases. Trimming at V came to 1 base and at J to 11 bases, leaving 10 bases not matched to a gene. Germline loops: CDR1 SNHLY, CDR2 FYNNEI. The CDR3 runs to 15 residues. CDR3 in amino acids: CASSEGAGGHNEQYF. CDR3 nucleotide sequence: TGTGCCAGCAGTGAAGGAGCGGGGGGGCACAATGAGCAGTACTTC.

This clonotype has just a few counts. The chain couples TRBV14 to TRBJ2-1, with D tentatively TRBD1 (6 bases). Trimming stripped 1 base from V and 6 bases from J, with 22 bases between. The CDR3 extends over 18 amino acids. Germline CDR1 and CDR2: SGHDN and FVKESK. CDR3 coding DNA: TGTGCCAGCAGCCAAGCCTTCTCCGGGACATTGATCCCCAATGAGCAGTTCTTC. Protein sequence: CASSQAFSGTLIPNEQFF. Full variable domain (missing parts from reference TRBV14 and TRBJ2-1): EAGVTQFPSHSVIEKGQTVTLRCDPISGHDNLYWYRRVMGKEIKFLLHFVKESKQDESGMPNNRFLAERTGGTYSTLKVQPAELEDSGVYFCASSQAFSGTLIPNEQFFGPGTRLTVL.

This clonotype was counted only a few times. The DNA for the CDR3 is TGTGCCAGCGAGGGGCAGAGCTTAAACTATGGCTACACCTTC. This codes for CASEGQSLNYGYTF. The chain links TRBV2 to TRBJ1-2, with D maybe TRBD1 (5 bases). This CDR3 region has 14 residues. CDR1 and CDR2 from the germline V gene are SNHLY and FYNNEI. The V gene lost 8 bases and the J gene lost 2 bases, with 15 bases spanning the gap.

The CDR3: CASSVVPVIGTGELFF. CDR3 DNA: TGTGCCAGCAGCGTAGTCCCCGTTATAGGAACCGGGGAGCTGTTTTTT. V and J are TRBV9 and TRBJ2-2; unclear D gene. V shed 0 bases and J shed 5 bases, with 14 bases lying between them. The CDR3 length is 16 residues. Germline V gives CDR1 SGDLS, CDR2 YYNGEE.